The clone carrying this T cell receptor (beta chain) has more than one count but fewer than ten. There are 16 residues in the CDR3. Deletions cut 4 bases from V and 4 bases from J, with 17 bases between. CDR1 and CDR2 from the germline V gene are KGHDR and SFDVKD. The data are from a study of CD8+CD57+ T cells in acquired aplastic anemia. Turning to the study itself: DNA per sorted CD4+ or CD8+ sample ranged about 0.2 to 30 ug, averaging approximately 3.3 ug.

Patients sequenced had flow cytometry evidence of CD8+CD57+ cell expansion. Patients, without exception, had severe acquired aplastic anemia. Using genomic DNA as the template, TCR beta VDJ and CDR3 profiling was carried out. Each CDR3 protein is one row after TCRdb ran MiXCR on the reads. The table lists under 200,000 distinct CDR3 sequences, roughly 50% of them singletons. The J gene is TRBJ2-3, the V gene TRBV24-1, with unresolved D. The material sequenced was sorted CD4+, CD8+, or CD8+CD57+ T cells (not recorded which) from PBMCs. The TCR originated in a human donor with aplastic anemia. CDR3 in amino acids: CATSEGHWGRSDTQYF. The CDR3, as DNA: TGTGCCACCAGTGAGGGTCACTGGGGAAGGTCAGATACGCAGTATTTT.